This T cell receptor (beta chain) is drawn from a study of control samples from healthy donors and cancer patients. This table comes from immunoSEQ multiplex PCR, and its TCRdb copy is limited to in-frame clones, with some not included. The sample has 120,000 to 150,000 clones, around nine tenths seen once. Trimming cost V 5 bases and J 0 bases, with 7 bases left between them. The CDR3 contains 13 residues. In germline, CDR1 is MNHEY, CDR2 SMNVEV (reference sequence). This receptor was identified in a man aged 30 to 39 in good health. The sequencing sample was made of blood. V is TRBV27 and J is TRBJ2-5; D gene unclear. The CDR3 spells CASSPRYQETQYF. CDR3 nucleotide sequence: TGTGCCAGCAGTCCCAGGTACCAAGAGACCCAGTACTTC.